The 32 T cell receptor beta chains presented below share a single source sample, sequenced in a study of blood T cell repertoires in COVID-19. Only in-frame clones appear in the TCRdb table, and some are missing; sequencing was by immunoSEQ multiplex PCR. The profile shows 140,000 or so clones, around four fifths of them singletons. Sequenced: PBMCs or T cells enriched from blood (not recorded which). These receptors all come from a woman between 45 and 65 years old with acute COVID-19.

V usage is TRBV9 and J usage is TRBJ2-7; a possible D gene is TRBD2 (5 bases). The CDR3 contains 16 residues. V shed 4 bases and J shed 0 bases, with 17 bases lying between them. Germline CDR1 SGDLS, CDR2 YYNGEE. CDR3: CASSPQATGISYEQYF. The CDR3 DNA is TGTGCCAGCAGCCCCCAAGCGACCGGGATCTCCTACGAGCAGTACTTC. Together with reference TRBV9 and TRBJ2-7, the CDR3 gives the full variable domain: DSGVTQTPKHLITATGQRVTLRCSPRSGDLSVYWYQQSLDQGLQFLIQYYNGEERAKGNILERFSAQQFPDLHSELNLSSLELGDSALYFCASSPQATGISYEQYFGPGTRLTVT.

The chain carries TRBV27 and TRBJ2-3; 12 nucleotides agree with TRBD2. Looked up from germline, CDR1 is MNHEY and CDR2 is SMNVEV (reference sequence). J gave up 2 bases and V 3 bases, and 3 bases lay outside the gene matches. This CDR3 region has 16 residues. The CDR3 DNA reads TGTGCCAGCAGTTTCCGGACTAGCGGGAACACAGATACGCAGTATTTT. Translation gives CASSFRTSGNTDTQYF.

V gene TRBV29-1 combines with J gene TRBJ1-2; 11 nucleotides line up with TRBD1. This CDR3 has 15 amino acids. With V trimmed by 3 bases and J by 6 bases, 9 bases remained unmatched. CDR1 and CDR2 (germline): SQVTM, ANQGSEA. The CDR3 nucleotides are TGCAGCGTTGACCGGACAGGGGGCAGGACGGATGGCTACACCTTC. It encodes CSVDRTGGRTDGYTF. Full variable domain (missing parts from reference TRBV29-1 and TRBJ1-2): SAVISQKPSRDICQRGTSLTIQCQVDSQVTMMFWYRQQPGQSLTLIATANQGSEATYESGFVIDKFPISRPNLTFSTLTVSNMSPEDSSIYLCSVDRTGGRTDGYTFGSGTRLTVV.

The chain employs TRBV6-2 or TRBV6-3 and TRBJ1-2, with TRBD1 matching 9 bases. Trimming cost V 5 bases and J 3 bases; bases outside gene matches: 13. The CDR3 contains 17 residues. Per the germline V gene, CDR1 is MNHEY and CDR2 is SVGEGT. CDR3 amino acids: CASSPSQGTGTDYGYTF. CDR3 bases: TGTGCCAGCAGTCCGAGTCAAGGGACAGGGACAGACTATGGCTACACCTTC.

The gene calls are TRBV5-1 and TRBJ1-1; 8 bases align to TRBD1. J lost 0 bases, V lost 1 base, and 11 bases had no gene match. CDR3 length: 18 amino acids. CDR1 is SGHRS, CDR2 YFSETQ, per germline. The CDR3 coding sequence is TGCGCCAGCAGCTTGAATTCCCGGGACAGGCTAGTGAACACTGAAGCTTTCTTT. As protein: CASSLNSRDRLVNTEAFF.

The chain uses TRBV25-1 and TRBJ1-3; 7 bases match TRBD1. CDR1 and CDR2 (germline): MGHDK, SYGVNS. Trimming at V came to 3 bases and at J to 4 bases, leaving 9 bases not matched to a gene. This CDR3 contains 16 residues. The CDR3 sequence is CASSDDRVTGGNTIYF. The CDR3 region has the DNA TGTGCCAGCAGTGACGACAGGGTTACGGGAGGAAACACCATATATTTT. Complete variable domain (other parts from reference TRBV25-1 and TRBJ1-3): EADIYQTPRYLVIGTGKKITLECSQTMGHDKMYWYQQDPGMELHLIHYSYGVNSTEKGDLSSESTVSRIRTEHFPLTLESARPSHTSQYLCASSDDRVTGGNTIYFGEGSWLTVV.

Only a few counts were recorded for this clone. The CDR3 DNA is TGTGCCTGGAACCCGGGACTCAATTCACCCCTCCACTTT. It encodes CAWNPGLNSPLHF. This chain connects TRBV30 to TRBJ1-6; tentative D call: TRBD1 (5 bases). The CDR3 extends over 13 amino acids. The V end lost 4 bases, the J end lost 7 bases, and 11 bases lay between the germline ends. Germline assignment: CDR1 GTSNPN and CDR2 SVGIG (reference sequence). The variable domain in full, with the rest retrieved from reference TRBV30 and TRBJ1-6, is SQTIHQWPATLVQPVGSPLSLECTVEGTSNPNLYWYRQAAGRGLQLLFYSVGIGQISSEVPQNLSASRPQDRQFILSSKKLLLSDSGFYLCAWNPGLNSPLHFGNGTRLTVT.

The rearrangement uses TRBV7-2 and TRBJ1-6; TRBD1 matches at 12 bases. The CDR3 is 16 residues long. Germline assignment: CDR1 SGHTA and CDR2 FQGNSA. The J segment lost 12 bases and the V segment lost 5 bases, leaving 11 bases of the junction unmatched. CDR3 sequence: CASSPGSGTGGLPLHF. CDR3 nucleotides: TGTGCCAGCAGCCCAGGGTCCGGGACAGGGGGCTTACCCCTCCACTTT.

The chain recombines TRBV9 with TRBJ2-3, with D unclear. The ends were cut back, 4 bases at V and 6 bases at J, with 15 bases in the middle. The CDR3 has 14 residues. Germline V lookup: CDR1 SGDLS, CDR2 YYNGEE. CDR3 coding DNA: TGTGCCAGCAGCCTCCGCGTCACCGAGGATACGCAGTATTTT. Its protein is CASSLRVTEDTQYF.

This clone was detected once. This CDR3 is CASKTGGSQYEQYF. Here the CDR3 DNA reads TGTGCCAGCAAGACGGGAGGGTCGCAATACGAGCAGTACTTC. The genes are TRBV6-5 and TRBJ2-7, with TRBD2 identical over 8 bases. The ends lost 7 bases at V and 4 bases at J; junction bases unmatched: 9. The germline V gene encodes CDR1 MNHEY and CDR2 SVGAGI. The CDR3 runs to 14 residues.

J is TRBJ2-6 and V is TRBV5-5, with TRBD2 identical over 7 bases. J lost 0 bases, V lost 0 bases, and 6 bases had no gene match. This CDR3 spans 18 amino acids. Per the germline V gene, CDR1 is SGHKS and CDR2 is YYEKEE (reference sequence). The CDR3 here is CASSLAGGIASGANVLTF. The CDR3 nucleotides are TGTGCCAGCAGCTTGGCCGGGGGGATTGCCTCTGGGGCCAACGTCCTGACTTTC. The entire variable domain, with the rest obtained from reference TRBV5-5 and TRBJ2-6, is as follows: DAGVTQSPTHLIKTRGQQVTLRCSPISGHKSVSWYQQVLGQGPQFIFQYYEKEERGRGNFPDRFSARQFPNYSSELNVNALLLGDSALYLCASSLAGGIASGANVLTFGAGSRLTVL.

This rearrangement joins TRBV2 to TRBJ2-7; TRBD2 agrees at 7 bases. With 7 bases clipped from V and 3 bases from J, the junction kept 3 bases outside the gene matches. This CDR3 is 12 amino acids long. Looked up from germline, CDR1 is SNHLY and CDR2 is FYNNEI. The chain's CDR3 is CASNGEGYEQYF. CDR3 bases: TGTGCCAGCAATGGGGAGGGCTACGAGCAGTACTTC.

This CDR3 reads CASRRTGTSYEQYF. In DNA form, the CDR3 reads TGTGCCAGCAGGCGGACAGGGACCTCCTACGAGCAGTACTTC. The rearrangement joins TRBV6-5 to TRBJ2-7; 8 bases map to TRBD1. Germline assignment: CDR1 MNHEY and CDR2 SVGAGI. The CDR3 is 14 amino acids. The trim removed 6 bases at V and 0 bases at J, leaving 4 bases unmatched.

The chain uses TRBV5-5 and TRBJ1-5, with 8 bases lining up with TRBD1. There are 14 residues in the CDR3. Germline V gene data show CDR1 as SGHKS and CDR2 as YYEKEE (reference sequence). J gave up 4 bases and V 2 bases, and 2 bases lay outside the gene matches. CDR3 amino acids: CASSLRTGNQPQHF. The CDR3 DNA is TGTGCCAGCAGCTTAAGGACAGGGAATCAGCCCCAGCATTTT.

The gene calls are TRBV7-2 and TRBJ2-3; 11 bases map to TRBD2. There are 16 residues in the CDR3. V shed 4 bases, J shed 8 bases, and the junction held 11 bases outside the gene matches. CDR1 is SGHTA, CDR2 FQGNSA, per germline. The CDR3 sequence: CASSSRVAGGGGTQYF. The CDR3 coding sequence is TGTGCCAGCAGCTCCAGGGTAGCGGGAGGGGGGGGTACGCAGTATTTT.

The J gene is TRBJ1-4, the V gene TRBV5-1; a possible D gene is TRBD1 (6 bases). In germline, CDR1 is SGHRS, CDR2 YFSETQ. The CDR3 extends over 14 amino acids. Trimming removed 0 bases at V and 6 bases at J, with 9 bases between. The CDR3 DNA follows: TGCGCCAGCAGCTTGGGACAGGTGGATGAAAAACTGTTTTTT. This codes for CASSLGQVDEKLFF. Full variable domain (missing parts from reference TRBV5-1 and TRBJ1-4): KAGVTQTPRYLIKTRGQQVTLSCSPISGHRSVSWYQQTPGQGLQFLFEYFSETQRNKGNFPGRFSGRQFSNSRSEMNVSTLELGDSALYLCASSLGQVDEKLFFGSGTQLSVL.

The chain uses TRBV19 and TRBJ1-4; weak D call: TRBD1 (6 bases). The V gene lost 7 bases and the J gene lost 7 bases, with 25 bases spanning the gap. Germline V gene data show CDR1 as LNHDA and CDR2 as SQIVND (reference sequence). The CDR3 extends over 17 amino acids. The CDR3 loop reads CASTFLRGGGSFEKLFF. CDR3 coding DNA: TGTGCCAGTACCTTCCTGCGGGGGGGCGGCAGTTTTGAAAAACTGTTTTTT.

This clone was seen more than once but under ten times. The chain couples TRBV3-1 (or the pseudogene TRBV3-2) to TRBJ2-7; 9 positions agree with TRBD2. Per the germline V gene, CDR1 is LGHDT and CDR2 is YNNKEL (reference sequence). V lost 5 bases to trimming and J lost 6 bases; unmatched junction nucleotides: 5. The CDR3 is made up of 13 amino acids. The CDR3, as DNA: TGTGCCAGCAGCGCCGGACTAGCGCGCGAGCAGTACTTC. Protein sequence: CASSAGLAREQYF.

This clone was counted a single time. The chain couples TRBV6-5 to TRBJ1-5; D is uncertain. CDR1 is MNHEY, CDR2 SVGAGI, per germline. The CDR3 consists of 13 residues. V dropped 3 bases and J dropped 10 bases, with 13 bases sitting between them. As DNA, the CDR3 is TGTGCCAGCAGTTATGGGGTAACGGGACCCCAGCATTTT. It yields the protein CASSYGVTGPQHF.

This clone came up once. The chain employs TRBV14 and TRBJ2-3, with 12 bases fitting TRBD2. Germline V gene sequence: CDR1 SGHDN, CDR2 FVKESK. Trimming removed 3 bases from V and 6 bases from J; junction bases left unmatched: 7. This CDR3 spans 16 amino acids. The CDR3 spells CASSQRLAGVGDTQYF. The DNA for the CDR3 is TGTGCCAGCAGCCAGAGACTAGCGGGAGTGGGCGATACGCAGTATTTT.

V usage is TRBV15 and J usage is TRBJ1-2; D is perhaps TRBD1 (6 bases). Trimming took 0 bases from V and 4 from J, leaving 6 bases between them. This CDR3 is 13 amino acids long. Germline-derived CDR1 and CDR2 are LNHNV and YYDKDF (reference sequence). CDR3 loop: CATSRDRGYGYTF. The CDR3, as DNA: TGTGCCACCAGCAGAGACAGGGGCTATGGCTACACCTTC.

The CDR3 region has the DNA TGTGCCGGCCAGAAGGGATGGGGGGACCTCTCCTACGAGCAGTACTTC. It encodes CAGQKGWGDLSYEQYF. The chain employs TRBV5-8 and TRBJ2-7; D is perhaps TRBD2 (6 bases). Germline CDR1 and CDR2: SGHTS and YDEGEE. V was cut by 10 bases and J by 0 bases, with 23 bases left in between. CDR3 size: 16 residues.

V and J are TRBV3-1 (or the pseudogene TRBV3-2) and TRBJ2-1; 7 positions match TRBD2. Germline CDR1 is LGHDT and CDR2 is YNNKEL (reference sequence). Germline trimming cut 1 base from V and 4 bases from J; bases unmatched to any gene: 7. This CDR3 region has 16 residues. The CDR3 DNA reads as TGTGCCAGCAGCCAAGGGGGGGGGACTCCTTACAATGAGCAGTTCTTC. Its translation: CASSQGGGTPYNEQFF.

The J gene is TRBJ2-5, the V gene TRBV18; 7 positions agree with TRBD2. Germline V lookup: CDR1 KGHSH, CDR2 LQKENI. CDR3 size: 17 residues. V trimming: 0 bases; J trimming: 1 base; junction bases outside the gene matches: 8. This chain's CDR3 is CASSPPRAASGQETQYF. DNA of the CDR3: TGTGCCAGCTCACCACCCAGGGCCGCTAGCGGCCAAGAGACCCAGTACTTC.

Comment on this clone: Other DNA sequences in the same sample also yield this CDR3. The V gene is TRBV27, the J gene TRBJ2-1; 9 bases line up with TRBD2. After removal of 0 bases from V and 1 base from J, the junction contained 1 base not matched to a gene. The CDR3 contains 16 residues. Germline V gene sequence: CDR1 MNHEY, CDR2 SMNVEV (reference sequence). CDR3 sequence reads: CASSLSAGGSYNEQFF. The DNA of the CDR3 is TGTGCCAGCAGTTTATCAGCGGGAGGATCCTACAATGAGCAGTTCTTC.

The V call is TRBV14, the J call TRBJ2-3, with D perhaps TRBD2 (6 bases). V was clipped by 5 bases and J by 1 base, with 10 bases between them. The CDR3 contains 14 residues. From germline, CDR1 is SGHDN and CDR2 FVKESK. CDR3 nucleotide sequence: TGTGCCAGCAGCTGGGGACTGGGCACAGATACGCAGTATTTT. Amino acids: CASSWGLGTDTQYF.

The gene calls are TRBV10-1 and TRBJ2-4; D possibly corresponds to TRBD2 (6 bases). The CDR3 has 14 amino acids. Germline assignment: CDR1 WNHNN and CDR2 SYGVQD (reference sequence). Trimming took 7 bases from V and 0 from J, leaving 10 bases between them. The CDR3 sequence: CASTGGRAKNIQYF. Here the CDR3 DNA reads TGCGCCAGCACTGGGGGGAGAGCCAAAAACATTCAGTACTTC.

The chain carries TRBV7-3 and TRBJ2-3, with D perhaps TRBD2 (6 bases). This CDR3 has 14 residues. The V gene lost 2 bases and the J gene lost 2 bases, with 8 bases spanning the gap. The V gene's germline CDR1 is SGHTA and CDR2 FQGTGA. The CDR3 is CASSLAGYTDTQYF. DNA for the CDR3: TGTGCCAGCAGCTTAGCGGGATACACAGATACGCAGTATTTT.

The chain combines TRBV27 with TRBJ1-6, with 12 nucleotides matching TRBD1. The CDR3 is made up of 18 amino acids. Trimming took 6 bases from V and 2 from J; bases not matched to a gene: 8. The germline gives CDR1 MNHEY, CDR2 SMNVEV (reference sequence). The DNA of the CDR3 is TGTGCCAGCAGGCAACCCGGGACAGGGGGCACCTATAATTCACCCCTCCACTTT. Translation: CASRQPGTGGTYNSPLHF.

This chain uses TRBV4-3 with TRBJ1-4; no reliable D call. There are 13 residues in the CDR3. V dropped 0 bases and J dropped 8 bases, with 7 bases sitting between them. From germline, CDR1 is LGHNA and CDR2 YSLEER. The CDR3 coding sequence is TGCGCCAGCAGCCAAGATAGGAGGGAAAAACTGTTTTTT. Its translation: CASSQDRREKLFF.

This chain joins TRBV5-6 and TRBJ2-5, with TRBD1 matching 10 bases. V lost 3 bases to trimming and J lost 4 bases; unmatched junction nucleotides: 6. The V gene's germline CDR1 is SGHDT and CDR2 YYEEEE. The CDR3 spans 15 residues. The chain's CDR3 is CASSYDRGLRETQYF. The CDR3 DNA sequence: TGTGCCAGCAGCTATGACAGGGGGCTCCGAGAGACCCAGTACTTC.

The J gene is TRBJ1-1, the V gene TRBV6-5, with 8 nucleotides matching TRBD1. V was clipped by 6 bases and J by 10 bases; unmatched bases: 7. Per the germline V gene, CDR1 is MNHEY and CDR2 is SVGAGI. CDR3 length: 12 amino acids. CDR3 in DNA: TGTGCCAGCAGGCTCACAGGGGGACGAGCTTTCTTT. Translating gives CASRLTGGRAFF.